Below, one T cell receptor (beta chain) is given with its context. The antigen it recognizes is unknown. The sample holds no much larger clone one base away, and base qualities are not on file. V is pruned by 5 bases and J by 0 bases, leaving 2 bases of the junction without a gene match. For CDR1 and CDR2, the germline V gene lists KGHSH and LQKENI. The CDR3 spans 17 residues, from the cysteine through the phenylalanine. Only the CDR3 DNA stays, 51 bases, in frame from base 1. The data originate from a study of T cell changes during pregnancy in multiple sclerosis (dated by TCRdb to between 2018 and 2021). In terms of the full investigation: In women with multiple sclerosis, the researchers looked at how the T cell repertoire shifted as pregnancy progressed.

The library came from the immunoSEQ multiplex PCR assay. TCRdb stores this immuneACCESS table with in-frame sequences only. Part of the clones is absent; in the studies checked, under half of the shortfall reflects unresolved V genes, and no reason is known for the rest. The sample table records tens of thousands of clones; roughly 92% of these occur just once. The ten most abundant clones make up roughly 1.9% of the sample. The sequenced sample was peripheral blood, obtained in the third trimester of pregnancy. The chain joins TRBV18 to TRBJ2-6; TRBD1 agrees with 12 junctional bases. The TCR comes from a female donor in good health, enrolled as a control in a pregnancy study. The DNA sequence is TGTGCCAGCTCAGGGACAGGGGGCTTCTCTGGGGCCAACGTCCTGACTTTC. Protein translation: CASSGTGGFSGANVLTF.